This TCR beta chain was identified in a study of CXCR3-negative and CXCR3-positive naive CD8 T cells. General study results and limits: Hydrophobicity of TRB CDR3s was greater in CXCR3-positive naive cells than in CXCR3-negative naive cells.

The CDR3 is 15 residues long. Germline CDR1 is SGHRS and CDR2 is YFSETQ. The TRB cDNA libraries were prepared by 5' RACE with UMI labels. No DNA is given; TCRdb re-called the 5' RACE reads and lists each CDR3 protein once. The repertoire table contains under 150,000 distinct CDR3 sequences. Regarding this clonotype: No antigen is known for it.

Sequencing used naive CXCR3+ CD8+ T cells from blood. Stated subset: CD45RO-CCR7+CD27+CD95- naive CD8+ T cells expressing CXCR3 (TNR3+). This clonotype was obtained from a human donor in good health. Some clones in this sample may be carry-over from other donors' samples. V usage is TRBV5-1 and J usage is TRBJ1-1. CDR3 region: CASSLAHALNTETFF.